This T cell receptor beta chain originates from a study of T cell changes during pregnancy in multiple sclerosis (dated by TCRdb to between 2019 and 2020). About the full investigation: The study looked at changes in the T cell repertoire across pregnancy in women with multiple sclerosis.

Concerning this clone: This clone's antigen is unknown. Per-nucleotide qualities are absent, and no much larger clonotype sits a single base away.

The library was made by the immunoSEQ multiplex PCR assay. TCRdb provides this immuneACCESS table in a form limited to in-frame rearrangements. Some clones are lacking; in checked studies, under half of them reflect an unresolved V gene, and why the rest are absent is not known. In this sample the table shows around 41,000 clones, 75% to 95% of which occur a single time. The ten largest clonotypes hold 0.3% to 0.4% of the sample. Deletion took 8 bases off V and 3 bases off J, with a span of 13 bases between the germline ends. Reading from cysteine to phenylalanine, the CDR3 counts 13 amino acids. The retained sequence is limited to the CDR3, 39 bases, with the frame set at the first base.

The clonotype originates from a female donor in good health, enrolled as a control in a pregnancy study. The V gene is TRBV23-1 and the J gene is TRBJ2-5; tentative D gene TRBD1, with 6 bases matching. TRBV23-1 belongs to the ORF category, with a function that is uncertain. Source: CD4+ T cells from peripheral blood mononuclear cells, taken in the third trimester of pregnancy. The encoded CDR3 is CASYRDSKETQYF. The DNA sequence is as follows: TGCGCCAGCTACAGGGATAGTAAAGAGACCCAGTACTTC.